The T cell receptor (beta chain) described here comes from a study of lymphopenia after photon versus proton radiotherapy. Broader study findings: Post-nadir diversity loss with photons came from oligoclonal expansion, particularly CD8+ Temra cells.

Concerning this clone itself: Its antigen is not identified.

The CDR3 totals 14 residues. V was shortened by 2 bases and J by 2 bases, with 7 bases between the two germline ends. CDR1 is SGHRS, CDR2 YFSETQ, per germline. Produced via immunoSEQ multiplex PCR; TCRdb's table is partial and in-frame only. The data contain some 27,000 clones, around 81% of them singletons. This chain joins TRBV5-1 and TRBJ1-4; possible D gene TRBD1, 6 bases. This TCR was sampled from a man in his fifties or sixties with gastric cancer. The specimen comprised peripheral blood, sampled from a patient treated with photon-based radiotherapy. This CDR3 reads CASSLQGTNEKLFF. For the CDR3, the DNA is TGCGCCAGCAGCTTACAGGGTACTAATGAAAAACTGTTTTTT.